Ten or more counts support the clone carrying this T cell receptor (beta chain). What it binds is unknown. These data come from a study of neurological immune-mediated disorders. Trimming stripped 1 base from V and 2 bases from J, with 12 bases between. Germline loops: CDR1 MNHEY, CDR2 SVGEGT. The CDR3 is 15 amino acids. Study-wide results and limits: The multiple sclerosis repertoire cluster was not associated with any clinical or MRI feature. Multiple sclerosis was found to have the least TCR clonal expansion, below healthy controls, and HTLV-1-associated myelopathy the most.

The cDNA was produced through 5'RACE with 10-nucleotide random UMIs. Using its own MiXCR run on the 5' RACE reads, TCRdb lists one record per CDR3 protein. Of about 82,000 distinct CDR3 sequences listed, just over 2.5% are singletons. This chain links TRBV6-2 or TRBV6-3 with TRBJ2-7, with D maybe TRBD2 (5 bases). Sequences were obtained from PBMCs. The clonotype was recovered from a young woman with multiple sclerosis. CDR3 loop: CASSYWSSRTYEQYF. DNA of the CDR3: TGTGCCAGCAGTTACTGGTCTAGCAGGACCTACGAGCAGTACTTC.